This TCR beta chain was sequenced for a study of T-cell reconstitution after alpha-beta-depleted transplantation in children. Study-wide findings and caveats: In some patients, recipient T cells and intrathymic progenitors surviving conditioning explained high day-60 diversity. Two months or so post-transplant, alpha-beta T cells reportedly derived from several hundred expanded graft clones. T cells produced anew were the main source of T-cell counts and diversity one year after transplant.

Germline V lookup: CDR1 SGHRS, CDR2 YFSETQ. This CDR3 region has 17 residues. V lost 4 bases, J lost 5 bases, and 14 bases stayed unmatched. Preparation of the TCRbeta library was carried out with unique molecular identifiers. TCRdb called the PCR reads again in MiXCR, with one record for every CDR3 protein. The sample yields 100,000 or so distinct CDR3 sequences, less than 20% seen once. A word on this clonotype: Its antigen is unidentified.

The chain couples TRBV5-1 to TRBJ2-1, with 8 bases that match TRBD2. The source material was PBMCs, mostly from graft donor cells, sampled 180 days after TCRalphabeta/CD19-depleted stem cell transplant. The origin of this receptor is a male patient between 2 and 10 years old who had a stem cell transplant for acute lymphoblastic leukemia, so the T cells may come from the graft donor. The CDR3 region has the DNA TGCGCCAGCAGCCCCGGACCGGGACTAGAGTTTCACAATGAGCAGTTCTTC. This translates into CASSPGPGLEFHNEQFF.